This record looks at one T cell receptor beta chain sequence and its context. The antigen remains unidentified. These data are taken from a study of T cell repertoires in cytomegalovirus infection. For the study at large: CMV infection plus the matching HLA type was flagged by public TCR beta signatures. General observations from the study: Cumulative frequency (of public TCR beta family members) identified carriers of CMV plus the relevant HLA. The ex vivo response was dominated by HLA-C-restricted CMV-specific TCR beta clonotypes.

TCRdb recomputed calls from the reads with MiXCR, one row per CDR3 protein. The sample has 490,000 or so distinct CDR3 sequences, around 11% seen once; the top ten hold approximately 10%. CDR1 is DFQATT and CDR2 is SNEGSKA in the germline V gene (reference sequence). V was trimmed by 3 bases and J by 2 bases, leaving 11 bases between them. The CDR3 covers 14 residues. This TCR derives from a human donor in good health (CMV status not recorded). Some clones in this sample may be carry-over from other donors' samples. The chain combines TRBV20-1 with TRBJ1-5; TRBD1 is a possible D gene (5 bases). Sequenced sample: PBMCs. The CDR3 region is CSASGQGGNQPQHF. CDR3 coding DNA: TGCAGTGCTAGCGGGCAGGGCGGCAATCAGCCCCAGCATTTT.